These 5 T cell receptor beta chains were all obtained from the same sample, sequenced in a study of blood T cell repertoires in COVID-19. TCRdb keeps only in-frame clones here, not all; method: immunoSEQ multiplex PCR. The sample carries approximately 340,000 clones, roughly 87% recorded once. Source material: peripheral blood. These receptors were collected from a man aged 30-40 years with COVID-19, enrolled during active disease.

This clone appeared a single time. In DNA form, the CDR3 reads TGCGCCAGCAGCCAAGTAACAGGGACGTATTCACCCCTCCACTTT. Its protein is CASSQVTGTYSPLHF. The rearrangement links TRBV4-3 to TRBJ1-6; possible D gene TRBD1, 6 bases. This CDR3 spans 15 amino acids. V shed 1 base and J shed 8 bases, with 12 bases lying between them. The germline CDR1 and CDR2 sequences are LGHNA and YSLEER.

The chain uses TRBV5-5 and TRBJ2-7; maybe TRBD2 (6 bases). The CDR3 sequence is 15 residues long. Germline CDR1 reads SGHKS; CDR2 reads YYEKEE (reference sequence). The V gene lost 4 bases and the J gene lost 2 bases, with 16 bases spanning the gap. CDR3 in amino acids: CASSPGRQTTYEQYF. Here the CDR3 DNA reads TGTGCCAGCAGCCCGGGGAGGCAAACAACCTACGAGCAGTACTTC.

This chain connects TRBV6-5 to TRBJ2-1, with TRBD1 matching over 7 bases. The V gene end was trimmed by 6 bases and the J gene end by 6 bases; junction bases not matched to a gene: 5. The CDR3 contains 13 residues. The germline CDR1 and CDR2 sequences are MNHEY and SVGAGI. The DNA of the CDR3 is TGTGCCAGCAGGCACAGGGGACGCAATGAGCAGTTCTTC. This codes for CASRHRGRNEQFF.

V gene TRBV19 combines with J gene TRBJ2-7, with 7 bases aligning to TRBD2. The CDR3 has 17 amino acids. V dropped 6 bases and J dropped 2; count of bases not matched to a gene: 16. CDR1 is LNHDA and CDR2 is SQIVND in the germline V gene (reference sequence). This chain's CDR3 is CASSPRAMVAGAYEQYF. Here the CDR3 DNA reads TGTGCCAGTAGCCCCAGGGCGATGGTAGCGGGTGCCTACGAGCAGTACTTC.

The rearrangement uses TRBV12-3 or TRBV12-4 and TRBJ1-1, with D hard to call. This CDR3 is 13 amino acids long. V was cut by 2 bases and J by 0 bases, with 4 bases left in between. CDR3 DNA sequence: TGTGCCAGCAGTTTATACTTGAACACTGAAGCTTTCTTT. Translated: CASSLYLNTEAFF.